The 27 T cell receptor beta chains in this list originate from one sample, sequenced in a study of shared clonotypes between healthy human individuals. TCRdb's copy holds only in-frame clones and misses some; the assay was immunoSEQ multiplex PCR. Of over a million clones listed, around 95% are singletons. Sequencing was carried out using naive CD4+ T cells sorted from blood. Subset meaning: CD45RA+ positively selected. The source of these receptors is a man aged 25 to 45 in good health.

This chain uses TRBV11-2 with TRBJ2-2, with 7 nucleotides matching TRBD1. V lost 5 bases, J lost 5 bases, and 11 bases stayed unmatched. CDR1 SGHAT and CDR2 FQNNGV come from the germline V gene. The CDR3 is made up of 16 amino acids. CDR3 in amino acids: CASSQNVGQITGELFF. CDR3 coding DNA: TGTGCCAGCAGCCAAAACGTGGGACAGATAACCGGGGAGCTGTTTTTT.

This rearrangement joins TRBV12-5 to TRBJ1-2, with D unclear. The CDR3 covers 15 residues. Trimming took off 6 bases at V and 4 bases at J, with 18 bases between the two ends. Per the germline V gene, CDR1 is LGHNT and CDR2 is FRNRAP. The CDR3: CASGLHPDLAYGYTF. In DNA, the CDR3 is TGTGCTAGTGGCCTACACCCGGACCTCGCCTATGGCTACACCTTC.

This clone was recorded once. The chain has TRBV7-2 and TRBJ2-7, with a possible D match to TRBD2 (6 bases). Deletions cut 5 bases from V and 9 bases from J, with 23 bases between. The CDR3 is made up of 15 amino acids. Germline CDR1 is SGHTA and CDR2 is FQGNSA. The CDR3: CASSTLGRDPRGQYF. In DNA, the CDR3 is TGTGCCAGCAGCACCCTAGGGCGGGACCCCAGAGGGCAGTACTTC.

V is TRBV28 and J is TRBJ1-1; 9 bases match TRBD1. The CDR3 loop spans 17 amino acids. Germline V lookup: CDR1 MDHEN, CDR2 SYDVKM. With 6 bases clipped from V and 3 bases from J, the junction kept 14 bases outside the gene matches. The CDR3 region is CASRPPGTGFYDTEAFF. Here the CDR3 DNA reads TGTGCCAGCAGGCCCCCTGGGACAGGGTTTTACGACACTGAAGCTTTCTTT. Full variable domain (outside the CDR3, taken from reference TRBV28 and TRBJ1-1): DVKVTQSSRYLVKRTGEKVFLECVQDMDHENMFWYRQDPGLGLRLIYFSYDVKMKEKGDIPEGYSVSREKKERFSLILESASTNQTSMYLCASRPPGTGFYDTEAFFGQGTRLTVV.

The rearrangement uses TRBV29-1 and TRBJ2-7; D is possibly TRBD1 or TRBD2 (5 bases each). V was cut by 7 bases and J by 7 bases, with 14 bases left in between. Per the germline V gene, CDR1 is SQVTM and CDR2 is ANQGSEA. CDR3 length equals 11 residues. The DNA of the CDR3 is TGCAGCGGGGGGACCGGGGAGGAGCAGTACTTC. Protein product: CSGGTGEEQYF.

The rearrangement joins TRBV9 to TRBJ2-7; D is ambiguous. V lost 4 bases, J lost 4 bases, and 9 bases lay in between. In germline, CDR1 is SGDLS, CDR2 YYNGEE. This CDR3 is 12 amino acids long. CDR3: CASSPDGYEQYF. CDR3 coding DNA: TGTGCCAGCAGCCCGGACGGTTACGAGCAGTACTTC.

CDR3: CASSPRTQANYGYTF. The CDR3 region has the DNA TGCGCCAGCAGCCCGCGGACCCAGGCTAACTATGGCTACACCTTC. The chain combines TRBV5-1 with TRBJ1-2; D is uncertain. CDR1 and CDR2 from the germline V gene are SGHRS and YFSETQ. The CDR3 length is 15 residues. Trimming took 4 bases from V and 0 from J, leaving 13 bases between them.

The chain links TRBV5-4 to TRBJ2-1, with 8 positions matching TRBD2. V shed 1 base and J 6 bases; nucleotides not matched to a gene: 6. The CDR3 totals 15 residues. Per germline, CDR1 SGHNT and CDR2 YYREEE (reference sequence). This chain's CDR3 is CASSLLAGGSNEQFF. The CDR3 coding sequence is TGTGCCAGCAGCTTGCTGGCGGGAGGCTCCAATGAGCAGTTCTTC.

The rearrangement links TRBV6-6 to TRBJ1-5; 8 bases are a match to TRBD1. V shed 5 bases and J 5 bases; nucleotides not matched to a gene: 2. The CDR3 totals 13 residues. Per germline, CDR1 MNHNY and CDR2 SVGAGI (reference sequence). The CDR3, as DNA: TGTGCCAGCAGTCAGACAGGGGATCAGCCCCAGCATTTT. Protein sequence: CASSQTGDQPQHF.

The count of this clone is one. V is TRBV28 and J is TRBJ1-2, with TRBD1 identical over 7 bases. There are 14 residues in the CDR3. V was pared by 8 bases and J by 5 bases, with 11 bases of the junction left unmatched. The germline V gene encodes CDR1 MDHEN and CDR2 SYDVKM. CDR3 sequence reads: CASSTGQLIYGYTF. In DNA, the CDR3 is TGTGCCAGCTCCACGGGACAGCTTATTTATGGCTACACCTTC.

The chain couples TRBV10-3 to TRBJ2-2; maybe TRBD1 (6 bases). The germline V gene has CDR1 ENHRY and CDR2 SYGVKD. The CDR3 contains 16 residues. The V gene lost 0 bases and the J gene lost 5 bases, with 13 bases spanning the gap. CDR3 region: CAISESGTRYTGELFF. The CDR3 region has the DNA TGTGCCATCAGTGAGTCGGGGACACGATATACCGGGGAGCTGTTTTTT.

The chain combines TRBV5-1 with TRBJ2-6; D ambiguous. Trimming left V 1 base short and J 0 bases short, with 11 bases between. CDR3 length: 17 residues. The germline gives CDR1 SGHRS, CDR2 YFSETQ. The CDR3 spells CASSLYPSPSGANVLTF. CDR3 nucleotides: TGCGCCAGCAGCTTGTACCCGAGTCCCTCTGGGGCCAACGTCCTGACTTTC.

This chain joins TRBV14 and TRBJ2-1; 10 bases align to TRBD2. Germline CDR1 and CDR2: SGHDN and FVKESK. The trim removed 3 bases at V and 6 bases at J, leaving 11 bases unmatched. This CDR3 is built from 17 residues. CDR3 amino acids: CASSQKPGLANPNEQFF. The CDR3 DNA reads TGTGCCAGCAGCCAGAAACCGGGACTAGCGAATCCCAATGAGCAGTTCTTC.

Regarding this clone: Different DNA sequences within this sample yield the same CDR3. The chain uses TRBV11-3 and TRBJ2-5; D call uncertain. CDR1 is SGHNT, CDR2 YENEEA, per germline. This CDR3 is 13 amino acids long. With 0 bases removed from V and 3 bases from J, the gap between germline ends came to 5 bases. Written as DNA, the CDR3 is TGTGCCAGCAGCTTAGATAGGGAAGAGACCCAGTACTTC. It yields the protein CASSLDREETQYF.

This chain connects TRBV5-4 to TRBJ2-3; the match to TRBD2 covers 8 bases. This CDR3 is 16 amino acids long. V lost 3 bases and J lost 2; bases outside the gene matches: 8. CDR1 is SGHNT, CDR2 YYREEE, per germline (reference sequence). The CDR3 reads CASSSGTSELTDTQYF. The CDR3 DNA reads TGTGCCAGCAGCTCAGGGACTAGTGAGCTCACAGATACGCAGTATTTT.

This clone was seen once. The chain joins TRBV6-5 to TRBJ2-1; D ambiguous. The CDR3 sequence is 15 residues long. Germline assignment: CDR1 MNHEY and CDR2 SVGAGI. The ends were cut back, 6 bases at V and 0 bases at J, with 12 bases in the middle. The CDR3 spells CASRATVSSYNEQFF. The CDR3 DNA reads as TGTGCCAGCAGAGCGACGGTGAGCTCCTACAATGAGCAGTTCTTC.

V is TRBV6-5 and J is TRBJ2-7; no definite D call. CDR1 is MNHEY, CDR2 SVGAGI, per germline. The CDR3 has 15 residues. Trimming took off 4 bases at V and 3 bases at J, with 16 bases between the two ends. CDR3 DNA sequence: TGTGCCAGCAGTTCCGTCGGTGTATCCTACTACGAGCAGTACTTC. This codes for CASSSVGVSYYEQYF.

This rearrangement joins TRBV11-2 to TRBJ2-1; D may be TRBD1 (5 bases). The CDR3 sequence is 15 residues long. Germline values: CDR1 SGHAT, CDR2 FQNNGV. The V gene lost 3 bases and the J gene lost 2 bases, with 11 bases spanning the gap. The CDR3 DNA sequence: TGTGCCAGCAGCTTCCACCTCAGGGCCTACAATGAGCAGTTCTTC. It encodes CASSFHLRAYNEQFF.

The J gene is TRBJ2-5, the V gene TRBV9, with TRBD2 identical over 11 bases. The germline CDR1 and CDR2 sequences are SGDLS and YYNGEE. The CDR3 loop spans 15 amino acids. Unmatched junction bases numbered 3, after V lost 1 base and J lost 4 bases. CDR3 coding DNA: TGTGCCAGCAGCGTAACTAGCGGGAGTGTAGAGACCCAGTACTTC. This translates into CASSVTSGSVETQYF. The full variable domain, rest sourced from reference TRBV9 and TRBJ2-5, is DSGVTQTPKHLITATGQRVTLRCSPRSGDLSVYWYQQSLDQGLQFLIQYYNGEERAKGNILERFSAQQFPDLHSELNLSSLELGDSALYFCASSVTSGSVETQYFGPGTRLLVL.

The chain has TRBV15 and TRBJ2-2; D remains unclear. This CDR3 has 16 residues. Germline CDR1 and CDR2: LNHNV and YYDKDF (reference sequence). Trimming took 0 bases from V and 0 from J, leaving 8 bases between them. The CDR3 sequence: CATSRDVPPNTGELFF. The CDR3 DNA is TGTGCCACCAGCAGAGATGTCCCTCCGAACACCGGGGAGCTGTTTTTT. The full variable domain, rest sourced from reference TRBV15 and TRBJ2-2, is DAMVIQNPRYQVTQFGKPVTLSCSQTLNHNVMYWYQQKSSQAPKLLFHYYDKDFNNEADTPDNFQSRRPNTSFCFLDIRSPGLGDTAMYLCATSRDVPPNTGELFFGEGSRLTVL.

V gene TRBV19 combines with J gene TRBJ2-3, with a weak D call TRBD1 (5 bases). V was pared by 5 bases and J by 5 bases, with 14 bases between. This CDR3 contains 14 residues. CDR1 is LNHDA and CDR2 is SQIVND in the germline V gene (reference sequence). The CDR3 nucleotides are TGTGCCAGTAGTGGGGCCCCTGGTGGAGATACGCAGTATTTT. Amino acid sequence: CASSGAPGGDTQYF.

CDR3 residues: CASSLSMTDTQYF. In nucleotides, the CDR3 is TGCGCCAGCAGCTTGAGTATGACAGATACGCAGTATTTT. The chain is built from TRBV5-1 and TRBJ2-3; D is undetermined. V gave up 1 base and J gave up 3 bases, with 6 bases separating them. In germline, CDR1 is SGHRS, CDR2 YFSETQ. This CDR3 contains 13 residues. Drawing the rest from reference TRBV5-1 and TRBJ2-3, the complete variable domain is KAGVTQTPRYLIKTRGQQVTLSCSPISGHRSVSWYQQTPGQGLQFLFEYFSETQRNKGNFPGRFSGRQFSNSRSEMNVSTLELGDSALYLCASSLSMTDTQYFGPGTRLTVL.

Details on this clone: This sample includes further DNA sequences coding for the same CDR3. The V and J genes are TRBV25-1 and TRBJ2-7; D remains ambiguous. There are 11 residues in the CDR3. The germline gives CDR1 MGHDK, CDR2 SYGVNS. Trimming removed 5 bases from V and 2 bases from J, with 4 bases in between. The CDR3 is CASSRTYEQYF. Here the CDR3 DNA reads TGTGCCAGCAGTCGCACCTACGAGCAGTACTTC.

The chain combines TRBV7-9 with TRBJ2-4; either TRBD1 or TRBD2 may supply D (5 bases each). V was clipped by 0 bases and J by 1 base, with 16 bases between them. The germline CDR1 and CDR2 sequences are SEHNR and FQNEAQ (reference sequence). This CDR3 is built from 18 residues. The CDR3 loop reads CASSLAMGPRPAKNIQYF. CDR3 nucleotides: TGTGCCAGCAGCTTAGCGATGGGACCACGTCCGGCCAAAAACATTCAGTACTTC.

The chain couples TRBV6-5 to TRBJ2-1; D unclear. This CDR3 has 14 residues. V was trimmed by 6 bases and J by 2 bases, leaving 11 bases between them. CDR1 and CDR2 (germline): MNHEY, SVGAGI. CDR3 nucleotide sequence: TGTGCCAGCAGCCAAGAGAGGACCTACAATGAGCAGTTCTTC. This codes for CASSQERTYNEQFF.

The rearrangement joins TRBV9 to TRBJ1-1; D gene unclear. V shed 1 base and J shed 2 bases, with 9 bases lying between them. Germline CDR1 SGDLS, CDR2 YYNGEE. The CDR3 totals 14 residues. CDR3 sequence: CASSVNPANTEAFF. The DNA of the CDR3 is TGTGCCAGCAGCGTAAATCCGGCCAACACTGAAGCTTTCTTT.

This chain links TRBV5-1 with TRBJ1-1; a weak D match, TRBD1 (5 bases). CDR1 is SGHRS, CDR2 YFSETQ, per germline. The CDR3 spans 16 residues. Trimming took 0 bases from V and 3 from J, leaving 15 bases between them. In nucleotides, the CDR3 is TGCGCCAGCAGCTTGGGTAGTGGGGGTACTTACACTGAAGCTTTCTTT. Its translation is CASSLGSGGTYTEAFF.